A single sample is the source of the 9 T cell receptor beta chains below, sequenced in a study of neurological immune-mediated disorders. TCRdb called the 5' RACE reads again in MiXCR, with one record for every CDR3 protein. The sample lists more than 75,000 distinct CDR3 sequences; about 4.5% were seen once. Time point reported: longitudinal time-point 3. The sequenced sample consisted of PBMCs. All receptors come from a woman in her sixties or seventies with multiple sclerosis.

This clonotype was counted many times. This sequence joins TRBV5-1 and TRBJ1-1, with a tentative D call TRBD1 (5 bases). Germline CDR1 reads SGHRS; CDR2 reads YFSETQ. The CDR3 consists of 13 residues. V was cut by 0 bases and J by 5 bases, with 8 bases left in between. The CDR3 coding sequence is TGCGCCAGCAGCTTGGACGGGGGAACTGAAGCTTTCTTT. As protein: CASSLDGGTEAFF.

This clonotype was observed at least ten times. V gene TRBV3-1 combines with J gene TRBJ2-7; TRBD2 matches at 8 bases. Trimming took 7 bases from V and 3 from J; bases not matched to a gene: 5. The CDR3 is made up of 13 amino acids. CDR1 and CDR2 from the germline V gene are LGHDT and YNNKEL (reference sequence). The CDR3 nucleotides are TGTGCCAGCACCACGGGGGGGAACTACGAGCAGTACTTC. It yields the protein CASTTGGNYEQYF.

In its sample, this clonotype was seen many times. This chain connects TRBV14 to TRBJ1-5, with unresolved D. CDR1 and CDR2 (germline): SGHDN, FVKESK. V dropped 1 base and J dropped 2 bases, with 12 bases sitting between them. This CDR3 has 16 residues. In DNA form, the CDR3 reads TGTGCCAGCAGCCAAGGGGATCCGACGGGCAATCAGCCCCAGCATTTT. Its protein is CASSQGDPTGNQPQHF.

This clonotype was picked up many times. This chain joins TRBV12-3 or TRBV12-4 and TRBJ2-5; no clear D. V was shortened by 3 bases and J by 2 bases, with 7 bases between the two germline ends. The CDR3 has 13 residues. In DNA, the CDR3 is TGTGCCAGCAGTTTGAGGAATCAAGAGACCCAGTACTTC. It translates to CASSLRNQETQYF.

In its sample, this clonotype was seen many times. The CDR3 here is CASSLTTVDEKLFF. The CDR3 DNA is TGTGCCAGCAGCCTCACGACTGTTGATGAAAAACTGTTTTTT. This rearrangement joins TRBV5-6 to TRBJ1-4; D gene uncertain. CDR3 length: 14 amino acids. Deletions cut 4 bases from V and 6 bases from J, with 13 bases between. Per the germline V gene, CDR1 is SGHDT and CDR2 is YYEEEE.

The chain couples TRBV18 to TRBJ2-5; D is ambiguous. V dropped 2 bases and J dropped 2 bases, with 12 bases sitting between them. Looked up from germline, CDR1 is KGHSH and CDR2 is LQKENI. The CDR3 is 15 residues long. In DNA form, the CDR3 reads TGTGCCAGCTCACCATGGACGACTGCTCAAGAGACCCAGTACTTC. Its protein is CASSPWTTAQETQYF.

This clonotype was seen many times. This chain links TRBV6-5 with TRBJ2-5; D might be TRBD2 (5 bases). The CDR3 totals 14 residues. The V end was cut by 6 bases, the J end by 2 bases, with 13 bases between. The germline V gene has CDR1 MNHEY and CDR2 SVGAGI. CDR3 nucleotides: TGTGCCAGCAGGTCACTAGGATTGCAAGAGACCCAGTACTTC. Encoded protein: CASRSLGLQETQYF.

This clonotype was recorded at least ten times. The chain combines TRBV15 with TRBJ1-6, with unresolved D. This CDR3 has 14 amino acids. CDR1 LNHNV and CDR2 YYDKDF come from the germline V gene (reference sequence). The germline V and J ends were trimmed by 3 bases and 7 bases, with 10 bases remaining between them. CDR3 region: CATSRDGNNSPLHF. In DNA form, the CDR3 reads TGTGCCACCAGCAGGGACGGTAACAATTCACCCCTCCACTTT.

Note on this clonotype: A much larger clone is a single base away; this may be a read error. V usage is TRBV7-9 and J usage is TRBJ2-2, with 7 bases aligning to TRBD1. Germline loops: CDR1 SEHNR, CDR2 FQNEAQ (reference sequence). This CDR3 has 15 amino acids. The junction had 7 bases not matched to a gene; V was cut back by 4 bases and J by 5 bases. The CDR3 sequence is CASSSDRRKTGELFF. The DNA for the CDR3 is TGTGCCAGCAGCTCGGACAGGAGGAAGACCGGGGAGCTGTTTTTT.